Each of the 24 T cell receptor beta chains below was sequenced from the same sample in a study of CXCR3-negative and CXCR3-positive naive CD8 T cells. Regarding the study as a whole: Hydrophobicity was higher for TRB CDR3s found in CXCR3-positive naive cells than in CXCR3-negative naive cells.

What these receptors recognize is not known. Preparation of TRB cDNA libraries relied on 5' RACE carrying UMI labels. No DNA is given; TCRdb re-called the 5' RACE reads and lists each CDR3 protein once. This table lists about 110,000 distinct CDR3 sequences. Sequencing was performed on naive CXCR3+ CD8+ T cells from blood. Specified subset: CD45RO-CCR7+CD27+CD95- naive CD8+ T cells expressing CXCR3 (TNR3+). Receptors were obtained from a human donor in good health. Some clones in this sample may be carry-over from other donors' samples.

The chain recombines TRBV12-3 or TRBV12-4 with TRBJ2-5. The CDR3 runs 14 residues. The CDR3 region is CASSFSLAEETQYF.

The chain uses TRBV7-9 and TRBJ1-2. CDR3 length: 15 amino acids. Germline V gene lookup returns CDR1 SEHNR and CDR2 FQNEAQ (reference sequence). CDR3 loop: CASSHQELANYGYTF.

The J gene is TRBJ2-1, the V gene TRBV5-6; TCRdb selects TRBD2, and the lack of DNA leaves this call unchecked. The CDR3 is 12 residues long. Germline V gene lookup returns CDR1 SGHDT and CDR2 YYEEEE. This chain's CDR3 is CASSFSGTEQFF.

V and J are TRBV6-5 and TRBJ2-3; checking the TCRdb D call of TRBD1 is not possible without DNA. CDR1 and CDR2 (germline): MNHEY, SVGAGI. This CDR3 comprises 13 residues. This chain's CDR3 is CASSPGAPDTQYF.

V usage is TRBV20-1 and J usage is TRBJ2-1; TCRdb's D call of TRBD2 is untestable without DNA. CDR3 size: 16 residues. Germline CDR1 is DFQATT and CDR2 is SNEGSKA (reference sequence). The CDR3 loop reads CSARTHVTSGSNEQFF.

The rearrangement uses TRBV4-1 and TRBJ2-7. There are 17 residues in the CDR3. Germline CDR1 reads MGHRA; CDR2 reads YSYEKL. This CDR3 reads CASSQDYQALGSYEQYF.

V usage is TRBV28 and J usage is TRBJ1-6. Germline V gene data show CDR1 as MDHEN and CDR2 as SYDVKM. The CDR3 runs to 14 residues. CDR3 sequence: CVPRIPPSGSPLHF.

Here the CDR3 reads CASSVVANEQFF. The chain is built from TRBV9 and TRBJ2-1; TCRdb names TRBD2, which stays unverified in the absence of DNA. Germline V gene data show CDR1 as SGDLS and CDR2 as YYNGEE. The CDR3 is 12 residues long.

The rearrangement links TRBV28 to TRBJ1-3. The CDR3 totals 12 residues. Germline assignment: CDR1 MDHEN and CDR2 SYDVKM. The CDR3 is CASSFSGNTIYF. Full variable domain (remainder filled in from reference TRBV28 and TRBJ1-3): DVKVTQSSRYLVKRTGEKVFLECVQDMDHENMFWYRQDPGLGLRLIYFSYDVKMKEKGDIPEGYSVSREKKERFSLILESASTNQTSMYLCASSFSGNTIYFGEGSWLTVV.

V is TRBV29-1 and J is TRBJ2-2. In germline, CDR1 is SQVTM, CDR2 ANQGSEA. This CDR3 is 11 amino acids long. The CDR3 is CSGTIAGELFF.

The V and J genes are TRBV4-3 and TRBJ2-5. Germline V gene sequence: CDR1 LGHNA, CDR2 YSLEER. The CDR3 contains 15 residues. CDR3 region: CASSQVGGNQETQYF.

V is TRBV6-2 or TRBV6-3 and J is TRBJ1-1; the D gene TCRdb calls, TRBD1, cannot be checked with no DNA. CDR3 length: 16 amino acids. Germline-derived CDR1 and CDR2 are MNHEY and SVGEGT. The CDR3 protein is CASSYSTETGEDEAFF.

The chain couples TRBV5-1 to TRBJ2-7; TCRdb names TRBD1, which stays unverified in the absence of DNA. Germline lookup yields CDR1 SGHRS and CDR2 YFSETQ. The CDR3 runs to 14 residues. The CDR3 is CASSVGTGTYEQYF.

This chain links TRBV12-3 or TRBV12-4 with TRBJ2-7; absent DNA, TCRdb's TRBD1 call cannot be checked. The CDR3 has 15 amino acids. The CDR3 loop is CASTGDRALNYEQYF.

The chain is built from TRBV12-3 or TRBV12-4 and TRBJ2-1. The CDR3 runs 14 residues. The CDR3 loop reads CASSFPSAYNEQFF.

V gene TRBV20-1 combines with J gene TRBJ2-7; the TCRdb call, TRBD1, lacks DNA for checking. Germline V CDR1 and CDR2: DFQATT, SNEGSKA (reference sequence). This CDR3 has 15 residues. CDR3: CSAFSTGGSSYEQYF.

This rearrangement joins TRBV7-8 to TRBJ2-5. CDR1 and CDR2 (germline): SGHVS, FQNEAQ. CDR3 length: 13 amino acids. CDR3 in amino acids: CASSSMSVETQYF.

The J gene is TRBJ2-1, the V gene TRBV23-1. TRBV23-1 is filed as an ORF, its function uncertain. CDR3 length: 11 amino acids. The CDR3 region is CASTIEDEQFF.

The chain recombines TRBV12-3 or TRBV12-4 with TRBJ2-5. This CDR3 has 14 amino acids. CDR3 residues: CASSYYTEQETQYF.

Here the CDR3 reads CASSPLLLAGPYNEQFF. The chain combines TRBV2 with TRBJ2-1; TCRdb's D gene call, TRBD2, goes unchecked for lack of DNA. The CDR3 loop spans 17 amino acids. Germline CDR1 and CDR2: SNHLY and FYNNEI.

The genes are TRBV19 and TRBJ2-1; TCRdb names TRBD2, which stays unverified in the absence of DNA. CDR1 LNHDA and CDR2 SQIVND come from the germline V gene (reference sequence). The CDR3 consists of 15 residues. The CDR3 loop reads CASTMTSGRANEQFF.

The gene calls are TRBV25-1 and TRBJ2-7. Germline CDR1 and CDR2: MGHDK and SYGVNS. The length of the CDR3 is 11 residues. The CDR3 region is CASSEGGEQYF.

The chain links TRBV12-3 or TRBV12-4 to TRBJ1-5. This CDR3 comprises 12 residues. This CDR3 is CASSLEGLAQHF.

The chain joins TRBV20-1 to TRBJ1-1. Germline CDR1 is DFQATT and CDR2 is SNEGSKA (reference sequence). The CDR3 has 13 residues. CDR3 in amino acids: CSARDIRNTEAFF.